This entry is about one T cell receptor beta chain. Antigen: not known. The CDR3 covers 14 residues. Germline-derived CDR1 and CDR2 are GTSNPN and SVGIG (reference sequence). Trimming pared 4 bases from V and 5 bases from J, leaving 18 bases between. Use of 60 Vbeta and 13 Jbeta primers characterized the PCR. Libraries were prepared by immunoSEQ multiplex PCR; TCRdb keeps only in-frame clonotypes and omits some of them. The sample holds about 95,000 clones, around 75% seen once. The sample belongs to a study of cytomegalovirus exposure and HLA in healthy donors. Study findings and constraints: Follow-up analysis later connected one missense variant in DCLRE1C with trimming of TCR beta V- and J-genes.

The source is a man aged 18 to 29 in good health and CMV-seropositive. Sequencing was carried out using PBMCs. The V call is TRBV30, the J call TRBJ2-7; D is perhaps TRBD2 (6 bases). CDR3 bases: TGTGCCTGGAACGGCGGGGAGCGTGCCCACGAGCAGTACTTC. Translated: CAWNGGERAHEQYF.